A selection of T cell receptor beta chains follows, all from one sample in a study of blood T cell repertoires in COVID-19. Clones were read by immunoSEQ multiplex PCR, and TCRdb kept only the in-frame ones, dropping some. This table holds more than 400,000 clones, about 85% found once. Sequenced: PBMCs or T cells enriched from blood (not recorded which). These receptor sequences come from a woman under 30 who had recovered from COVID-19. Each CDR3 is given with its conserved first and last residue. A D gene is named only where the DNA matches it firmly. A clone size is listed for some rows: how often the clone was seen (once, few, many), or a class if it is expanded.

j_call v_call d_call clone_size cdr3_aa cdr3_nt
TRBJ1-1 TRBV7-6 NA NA CASSLEGVGTEAFF TGTGCCAGCAGCTTGGAGGGAGTGGGCACTGAAGCTTTCTTT
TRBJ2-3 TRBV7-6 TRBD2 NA CASSLLAGFTDTQYF TGTGCCAGCAGCCTTCTAGCGGGGTTCACAGATACGCAGTATTTT
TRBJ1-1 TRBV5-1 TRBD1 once CASSLDGQAKNTEAFF TGCGCCAGCAGCTTAGACGGACAGGCCAAAAACACTGAAGCTTTCTTT
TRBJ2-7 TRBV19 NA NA CAPRRDGFYEQYF TGTGCCCCTAGGCGGGACGGGTTCTACGAGCAGTACTTC
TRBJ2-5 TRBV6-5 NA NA CASSETRQETQYF TGTGCCAGCAGCGAGACGCGGCAAGAGACCCAGTACTTC
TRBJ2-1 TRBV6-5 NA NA CASREDSLYNEQFF TGTGCCAGCCGAGAGGACAGCCTGTACAATGAGCAGTTCTTC
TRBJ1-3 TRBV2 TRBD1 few CASSRDRVGVSGNTIYF TGTGCCAGCAGCCGGGACAGGGTCGGAGTCTCTGGAAACACCATATATTTT
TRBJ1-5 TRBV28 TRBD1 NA CASRRQTGVNQPQHF TGTGCCAGCAGGCGACAGACAGGGGTCAATCAGCCCCAGCATTTT
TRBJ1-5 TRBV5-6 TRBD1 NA CASSFRRGNQPQHF TGTGCCAGCAGCTTTCGCAGGGGGAATCAGCCCCAGCATTTT
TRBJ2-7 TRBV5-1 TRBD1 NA CASSPDRGLGYEQYF TGCGCCAGCAGCCCAGACAGGGGTTTAGGCTACGAGCAGTACTTC
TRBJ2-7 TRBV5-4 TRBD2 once CASSLAASGGYEQYF TGTGCCAGCAGCTTGGCGGCTAGCGGGGGTTACGAGCAGTACTTC
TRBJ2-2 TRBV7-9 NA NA CASSALGGTRELFF TGTGCCAGCAGTGCGCTAGGGGGTACTCGGGAGCTGTTTTTT
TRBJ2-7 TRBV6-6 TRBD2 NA CASCSGGGKSYEQYF TGTGCCAGCTGCTCCGGGGGGGGGAAGTCCTACGAGCAGTACTTC
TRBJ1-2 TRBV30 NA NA CAWSSGYVYGYTF TGTGCCTGGAGTTCAGGGTACGTCTATGGCTACACCTTC
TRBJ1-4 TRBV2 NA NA CASNLDGAGGEKLFF TGTGCCAGCAACCTAGACGGGGCGGGAGGGGAAAAACTGTTTTTT
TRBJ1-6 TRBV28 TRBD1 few CASIMTGKGSPLHF TGTGCCAGCATTATGACAGGGAAGGGATCACCCCTCCACTTT
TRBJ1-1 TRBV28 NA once CASSPTWAVANTEAFF TGTGCCAGCAGTCCAACTTGGGCCGTCGCCAACACTGAAGCTTTCTTT
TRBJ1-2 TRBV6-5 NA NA CASSLTGSHGYTF TGTGCCAGCAGTCTGACAGGATCCCACGGCTACACCTTC
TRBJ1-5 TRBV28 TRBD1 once CASSTGDRGLGQPQHF TGTGCCAGCAGCACGGGGGACAGGGGGCTGGGTCAGCCCCAGCATTTT
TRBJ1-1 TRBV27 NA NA CASSLLGPRGTEAFF TGTGCCAGCAGTTTATTAGGGCCCCGAGGGACTGAAGCTTTCTTT
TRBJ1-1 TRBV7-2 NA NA CASSFGGVGTEAFF TGTGCCAGCAGCTTTGGCGGGGTGGGCACTGAAGCTTTCTTT
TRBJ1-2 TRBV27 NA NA CASSFRDRSGYTF TGTGCCAGCAGTTTCAGGGATCGAAGTGGCTACACCTTC
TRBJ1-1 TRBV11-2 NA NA CASSLQGLTENTEAFF TGTGCCAGCAGCTTACAAGGGTTGACAGAGAACACTGAAGCTTTCTTT
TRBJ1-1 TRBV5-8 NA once CASFIGGTEAFF TGTGCCAGTTTTATTGGCGGGACTGAAGCTTTCTTT
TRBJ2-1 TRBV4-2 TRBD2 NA CASSQDPGTSGGAIEQFF TGTGCCAGCAGCCAAGACCCCGGGACTAGCGGGGGGGCCATAGAGCAGTTCTTC
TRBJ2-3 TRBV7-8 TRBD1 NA CASSDPDRALTDTQYF TGTGCCAGCAGCGACCCGGACAGGGCACTCACAGATACGCAGTATTTT
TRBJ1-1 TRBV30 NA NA CARWRVGRDTEAFF TGTGCCAGATGGAGGGTTGGGAGAGACACTGAAGCTTTCTTT
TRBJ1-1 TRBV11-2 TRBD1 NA CASSSDRVRGTEAFF TGTGCCAGCAGCTCGGACAGGGTTCGGGGCACTGAAGCTTTCTTT
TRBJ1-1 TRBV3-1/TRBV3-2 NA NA CASSQDYGGADTEAFF TGTGCCAGCAGCCAAGATTATGGAGGGGCGGACACTGAAGCTTTCTTT
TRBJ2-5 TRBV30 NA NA CAWSQVGGETQYF TGTGCCTGGAGTCAGGTGGGGGGAGAGACCCAGTACTTC
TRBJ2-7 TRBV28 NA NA CASRGAAAYEQYF TGTGCCAGCAGGGGAGCGGCAGCCTACGAGCAGTACTTC
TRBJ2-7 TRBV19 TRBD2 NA CASSPGGGAGGNREQYF TGTGCCAGTAGCCCCGGAGGGGGAGCGGGGGGGAATCGGGAGCAGTACTTC
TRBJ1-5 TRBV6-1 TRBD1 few CASSEYNGQGDQPQHF TGTGCCAGCAGTGAATACAACGGACAGGGTGATCAGCCCCAGCATTTT